Listed below are T cell receptor beta chains from one sample, sequenced in a study of regulatory T cells in long-lasting Graves disease. TCRdb recomputed calls from the multiplex PCR reads with MiXCR, one row per CDR3 protein. The data contain 400,000 to 500,000 distinct CDR3 sequences, 12% to 15% of them singletons. The data also belong to a second study, concerning T cells in Graves' hyperthyroidism and ophthalmopathy.

The specimen was peripheral blood mononuclear cells (PBMCs), collected at new diagnosis, from a patient treated with antithyroid drugs. These receptors all stem from a woman in her forties or fifties with Graves disease. Both conserved end residues are part of each CDR3. The order of the fields is V gene, J gene, clone size, D gene, CDR3 protein, CDR3 DNA. The D gene is left open where the match is weak. Size is omitted from some rows. Given values are once, few, many or a class for expanded clones.

TRBV7-7	TRBJ2-3	many	-	CASSLTVGSTDTQYF	TGTGCTAGCAGCTTAACTGTCGGGAGCACAGATACGCAGTATTTT
TRBV24-1	TRBJ2-1	few	TRBD1	CATSDPATVGQGLYNEQFF	TGTGCCACCAGTGACCCCGCTACAGTGGGACAGGGGCTGTACAATGAGCAGTTCTTC
TRBV10-1	TRBJ2-7	-	TRBD2	CASSELGTSGRVASEQYF	TGCGCCAGCAGTGAGTTGGGGACTAGCGGGAGGGTTGCAAGCGAGCAGTACTTC
TRBV5-8	TRBJ2-4	few	TRBD1	CASSSRDRVNIQYF	TGTGCCAGCAGCTCCCGGGACAGGGTAAACATTCAGTACTTC
TRBV7-3	TRBJ2-1	many	TRBD2	CASSPTPTSGSGEQFF	TGTGCCAGCAGCCCAACACCGACTAGCGGGAGTGGTGAGCAGTTCTTC
TRBV4-1	TRBJ2-1	many	-	CASSQVVSSEYNEQFF	TGCGCCAGCAGCCAAGTGGTGTCTAGCGAATACAATGAGCAGTTCTTC
TRBV6-5	TRBJ1-2	many	-	CASSYSYGYTF	TGTGCCAGCAGTTACTCGTATGGCTACACCTTC
TRBV24-1	TRBJ2-2	-	-	CAFTGFNTGELFF	TGTGCCTTTACAGGGTTCAACACCGGGGAGCTGTTTTTT
TRBV28	TRBJ1-2	many	-	CASSFRDRIYGYTF	TGTGCCAGCAGTTTTAGGGATAGGATCTATGGCTACACCTTC
TRBV20-1	TRBJ2-7	-	-	CSARPSYEQYF	TGCAGTGCTAGACCATCCTACGAGCAGTACTTC
TRBV5-1	TRBJ1-1	many	-	CASSFLFDGPGSTEAFF	TGCGCCAGCAGCTTTTTGTTCGATGGGCCAGGGAGCACTGAAGCTTTCTTT
TRBV28	TRBJ2-7	many	-	CASSTTPGPGGTYEQYF	TGTGCCAGCAGCACTACACCGGGGCCAGGTGGGACCTACGAGCAGTACTTC
TRBV11-1	TRBJ2-7	many	-	CASSFSEVRDEQYF	TGTGCCAGCAGCTTCTCAGAGGTCAGGGACGAGCAGTACTTC
TRBV7-3	TRBJ2-4	-	-	CASSQDSGSLKNIQYF	TGTGCCAGCAGCCAAGATTCGGGGTCTCTCAAAAACATTCAGTACTTC
TRBV19	TRBJ1-5	-	TRBD1	CASSMDWTGGVYSNQPQHF	TGTGCCAGTAGTATGGATTGGACAGGGGGAGTCTATAGCAATCAGCCCCAGCATTTT
TRBV11-2	TRBJ2-2	many	-	CAGATANTGELFF	TGTGCCGGGGCTACGGCAAACACCGGGGAGCTGTTTTTT
TRBV6-5	TRBJ2-1	many	-	CASSYSIQGPYNEQFF	TGTGCCAGCAGTTACAGCATACAGGGTCCCTACAATGAGCAGTTCTTC
TRBV19	TRBJ2-7	-	-	CASSIVGGGTYEQYF	TGTGCCAGTAGTATAGTAGGAGGCGGAACCTACGAGCAGTACTTC
TRBV10-3	TRBJ2-7	-	TRBD2	CAIGRAGGPDEQYF	TGTGCCATCGGGAGAGCGGGAGGGCCTGACGAGCAGTACTTC
TRBV5-1	TRBJ1-4	few	-	CASSPDRPTNEKLFF	TGCGCCAGCAGCCCCGACCGACCAACTAATGAAAAACTGTTTTTT
TRBV5-1	TRBJ2-2	-	-	CASSTEQNTGELFF	TGCGCCAGCAGTACGGAACAGAACACCGGGGAGCTGTTTTTT
TRBV7-9	TRBJ2-1	few	TRBD2	CASSLSGGGANQQFF	TGTGCCAGCAGCTTATCGGGGGGGGGGGCCAATCAGCAGTTCTTC
TRBV11-2	TRBJ2-3	-	TRBD2	CASSLEPLAGHTDTQYF	TGTGCCAGCAGCTTAGAACCACTAGCGGGCCACACAGATACGCAGTATTTT
TRBV28	TRBJ1-2	few	-	CASSSPTGNYGYTF	TGTGCCAGCAGTTCTCCCACAGGCAACTATGGCTACACCTTC
TRBV5-1	TRBJ2-1	many	TRBD2	CASSLVSSGSNEQFF	TGCGCCAGCAGCTTGGTGTCTAGCGGGAGTAATGAGCAGTTCTTC
TRBV7-8	TRBJ2-5	many	-	CASRSRRGPPGVMETQYF	TGTGCCAGCAGATCGCGGCGTGGCCCCCCAGGGGTAATGGAGACCCAGTACTTC
TRBV7-9	TRBJ2-3	few	-	CASSLSPIRVESISARGTDTQYF	TGTGCCAGCAGCTTGAGCCCAATAAGGGTCGAATCCATTTCCGCTCGGGGCACAGATACGCAGTATTTT
TRBV3-1	TRBJ2-7	few	TRBD2	CASSQDLAGGPRQYF	TGTGCCAGCAGCCAAGATTTAGCGGGAGGGCCTCGGCAGTACTTC